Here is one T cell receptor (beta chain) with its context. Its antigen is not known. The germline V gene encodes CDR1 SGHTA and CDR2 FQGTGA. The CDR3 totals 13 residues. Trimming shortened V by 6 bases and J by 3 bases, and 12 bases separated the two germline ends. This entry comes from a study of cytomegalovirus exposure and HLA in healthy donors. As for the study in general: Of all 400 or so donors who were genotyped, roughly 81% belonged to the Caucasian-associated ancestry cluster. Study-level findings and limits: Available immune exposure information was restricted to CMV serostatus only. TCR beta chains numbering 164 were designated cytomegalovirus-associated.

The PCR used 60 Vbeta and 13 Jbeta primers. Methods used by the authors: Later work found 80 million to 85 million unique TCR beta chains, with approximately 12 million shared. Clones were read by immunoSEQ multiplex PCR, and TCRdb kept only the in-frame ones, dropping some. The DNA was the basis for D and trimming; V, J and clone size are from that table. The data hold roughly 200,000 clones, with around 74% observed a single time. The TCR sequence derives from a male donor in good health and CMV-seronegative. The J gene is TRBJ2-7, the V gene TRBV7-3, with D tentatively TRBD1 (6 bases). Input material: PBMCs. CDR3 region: CASSFKQGYEQYF. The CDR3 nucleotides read TGTGCCAGCAGTTTCAAACAGGGCTACGAGCAGTACTTC.